This T cell receptor (beta chain) is drawn from a study of glioma-infiltrating T cells. Germline values: CDR1 SGHDN, CDR2 FVKESK. With V trimmed by 6 bases and J by 7 bases, 7 bases remained unmatched. The CDR3 is 14 amino acids. In regard to this clonotype: Antigen specificity is unknown. This may be a read error, as it is one base from a much larger clone.

Using RNA template, CDR3s of TCR alpha and beta were amplified with iRepertoire arm-PCR. Input was about 95-400 ng of tissue mRNA or PBMC total RNA. TCRdb reanalysed the multiplex PCR reads using MiXCR and keeps one entry per CDR3 protein. The sample has around 170,000 distinct CDR3 sequences, about 47% seen once. Study results and caveats: Tissue and blood shared very few CDR3 sequences. Non-neoplastic patients had below-expected tissue-blood divergence, while all gliomas exceeded expectation.

J is TRBJ2-1 and V is TRBV14; the match to TRBD2 covers 9 bases. This TCR came from a human donor with low-grade glioma or glioblastoma, undergoing nonglioma brain surgery, or in good health (not recorded which). The sample was glioma tissue, nonneoplastic brain tissue, or PBMCs (not recorded which). The CDR3: CASRDGTSPNEQFF. DNA for the CDR3: TGTGCCAGCAGGGACGGGACTAGCCCGAATGAGCAGTTCTTC.